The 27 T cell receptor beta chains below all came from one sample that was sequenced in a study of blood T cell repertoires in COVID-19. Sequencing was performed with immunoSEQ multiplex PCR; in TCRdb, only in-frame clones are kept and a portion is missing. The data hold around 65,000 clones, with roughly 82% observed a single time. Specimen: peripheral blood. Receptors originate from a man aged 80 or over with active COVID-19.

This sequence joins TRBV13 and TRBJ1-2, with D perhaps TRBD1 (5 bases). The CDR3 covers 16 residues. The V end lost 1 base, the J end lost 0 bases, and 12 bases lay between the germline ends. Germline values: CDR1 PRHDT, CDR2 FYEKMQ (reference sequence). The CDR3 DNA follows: TGTGCCAGCAGCTTAGAGCGGGGGGTTACTAACTATGGCTACACCTTC. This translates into CASSLERGVTNYGYTF.

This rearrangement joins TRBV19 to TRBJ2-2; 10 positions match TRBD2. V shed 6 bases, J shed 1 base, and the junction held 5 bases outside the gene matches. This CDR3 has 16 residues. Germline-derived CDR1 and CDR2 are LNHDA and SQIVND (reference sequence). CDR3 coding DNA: TGTGCCAGTAGGACCCCTAGCGGGGGGAACACCGGGGAGCTGTTTTTT. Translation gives CASRTPSGGNTGELFF.

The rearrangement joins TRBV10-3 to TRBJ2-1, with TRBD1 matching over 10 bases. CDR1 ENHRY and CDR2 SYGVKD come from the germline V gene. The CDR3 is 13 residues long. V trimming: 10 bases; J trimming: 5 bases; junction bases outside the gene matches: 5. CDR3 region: CATHGTGDNEQFF. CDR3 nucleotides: TGTGCCACCCATGGGACAGGGGACAATGAGCAGTTCTTC.

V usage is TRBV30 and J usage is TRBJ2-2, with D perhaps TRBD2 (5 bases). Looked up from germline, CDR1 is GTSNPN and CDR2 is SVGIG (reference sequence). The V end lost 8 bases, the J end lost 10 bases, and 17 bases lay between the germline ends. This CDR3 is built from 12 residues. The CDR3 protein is CALELLGAELFF. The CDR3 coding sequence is TGTGCCCTCGAATTACTAGGAGCGGAGCTGTTTTTT.

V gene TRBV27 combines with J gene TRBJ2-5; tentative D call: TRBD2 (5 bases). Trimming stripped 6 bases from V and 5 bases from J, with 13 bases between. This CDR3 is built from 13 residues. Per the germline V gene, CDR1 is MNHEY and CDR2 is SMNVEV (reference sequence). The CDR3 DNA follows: TGTGCCAGCAGACTAGTTTCTGGCGAGACCCAGTACTTC. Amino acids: CASRLVSGETQYF.

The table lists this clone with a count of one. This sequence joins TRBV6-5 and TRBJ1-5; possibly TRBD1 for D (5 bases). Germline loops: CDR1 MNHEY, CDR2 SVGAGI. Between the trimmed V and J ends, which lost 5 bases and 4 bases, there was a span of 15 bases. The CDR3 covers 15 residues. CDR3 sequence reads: CASSRQYDANQPQHF. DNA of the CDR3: TGTGCCAGCAGTCGACAGTATGATGCGAATCAGCCCCAGCATTTT.

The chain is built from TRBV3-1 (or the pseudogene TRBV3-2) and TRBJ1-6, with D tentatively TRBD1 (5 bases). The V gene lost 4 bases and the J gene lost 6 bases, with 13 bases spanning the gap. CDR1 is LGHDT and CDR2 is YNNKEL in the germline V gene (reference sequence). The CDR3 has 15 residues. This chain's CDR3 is CASSLRTSSNSPLHF. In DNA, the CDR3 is TGTGCCAGCAGCCTCCGGACAAGCAGTAATTCACCCCTCCACTTT.

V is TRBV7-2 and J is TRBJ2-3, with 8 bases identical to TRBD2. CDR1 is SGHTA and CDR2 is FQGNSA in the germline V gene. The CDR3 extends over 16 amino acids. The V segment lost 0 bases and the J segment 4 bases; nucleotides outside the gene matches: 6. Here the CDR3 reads CASSLAASGSPDTQYF. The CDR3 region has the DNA TGTGCCAGCAGCTTAGCGGCTAGCGGGTCCCCAGATACGCAGTATTTT. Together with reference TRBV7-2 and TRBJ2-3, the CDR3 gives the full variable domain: GAGVSQSPSNKVTEKGKDVELRCDPISGHTALYWYRQSLGQGLEFLIYFQGNSAPDKSGLPSDRFSAERTGGSVSTLTIQRTQQEDSAVYLCASSLAASGSPDTQYFGPGTRLTVL.

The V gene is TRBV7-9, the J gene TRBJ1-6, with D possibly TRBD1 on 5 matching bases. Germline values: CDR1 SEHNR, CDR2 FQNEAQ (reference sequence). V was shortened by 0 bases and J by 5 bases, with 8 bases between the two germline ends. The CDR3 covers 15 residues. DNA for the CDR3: TGTGCCAGCAGCTTAGCTACCAGGGATAATTCACCCCTCCACTTT. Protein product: CASSLATRDNSPLHF.

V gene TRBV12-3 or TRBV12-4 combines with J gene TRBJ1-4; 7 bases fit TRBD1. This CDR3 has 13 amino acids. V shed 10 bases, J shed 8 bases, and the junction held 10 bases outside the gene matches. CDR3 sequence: CATRRGLGEKLFF. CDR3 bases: TGTGCCACACGTAGGGGGCTAGGCGAAAAACTGTTTTTT.

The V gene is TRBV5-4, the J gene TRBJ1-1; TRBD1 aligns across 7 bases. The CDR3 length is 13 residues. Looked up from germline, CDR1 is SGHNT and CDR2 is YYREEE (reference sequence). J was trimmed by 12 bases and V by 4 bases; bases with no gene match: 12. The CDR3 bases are TGTGCCAGCAGCAGAGAAGACAGGGTAGTGTCTTTCTTT. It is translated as CASSREDRVVSFF.

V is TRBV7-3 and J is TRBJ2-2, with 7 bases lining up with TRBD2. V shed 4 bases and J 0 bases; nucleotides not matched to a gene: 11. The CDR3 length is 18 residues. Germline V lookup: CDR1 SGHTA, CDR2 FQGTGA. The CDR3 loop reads CASSSTLGAGANTGELFF. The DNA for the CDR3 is TGTGCCAGCAGCTCCACCCTTGGGGCGGGGGCGAACACCGGGGAGCTGTTTTTT.

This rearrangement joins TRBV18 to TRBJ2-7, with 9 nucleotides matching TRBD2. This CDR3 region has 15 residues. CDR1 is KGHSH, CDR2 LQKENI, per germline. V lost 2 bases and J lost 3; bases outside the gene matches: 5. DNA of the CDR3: TGTGCCAGCTCACCATCGACTAGCGGAAACTACGAGCAGTACTTC. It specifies CASSPSTSGNYEQYF.

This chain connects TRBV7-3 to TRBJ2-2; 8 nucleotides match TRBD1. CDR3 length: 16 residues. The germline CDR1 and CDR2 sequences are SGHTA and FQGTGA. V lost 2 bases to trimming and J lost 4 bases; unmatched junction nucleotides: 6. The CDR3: CASSLQGARFTGELFF. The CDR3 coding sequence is TGTGCCAGCAGCTTACAGGGGGCTAGGTTCACCGGGGAGCTGTTTTTT.

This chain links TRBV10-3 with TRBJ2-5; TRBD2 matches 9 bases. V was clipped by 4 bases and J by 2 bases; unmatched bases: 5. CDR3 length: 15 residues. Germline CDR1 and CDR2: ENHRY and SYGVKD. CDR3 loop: CAISGASGNQETQYF. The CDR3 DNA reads TGTGCCATCAGTGGGGCTAGCGGGAATCAAGAGACCCAGTACTTC.

The CDR3 DNA reads as TGTGCCAGCAGCCTAGGGGGCAGGCTAACACCTGAAGCTTTCTTT. Its translation: CASSLGGRLTPEAFF. This chain links TRBV28 with TRBJ1-1; 7 bases agree with TRBD1. V lost 6 bases, J lost 6 bases, and 13 bases stayed unmatched. CDR1 MDHEN and CDR2 SYDVKM come from the germline V gene. The CDR3 is 15 amino acids.

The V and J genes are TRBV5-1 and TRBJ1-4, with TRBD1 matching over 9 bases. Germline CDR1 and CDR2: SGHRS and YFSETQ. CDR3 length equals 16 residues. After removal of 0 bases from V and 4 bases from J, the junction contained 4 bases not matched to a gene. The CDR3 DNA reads TGCGCCAGCAGCTTGGGGGACAGGGAGGTTAATGAAAAACTGTTTTTT. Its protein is CASSLGDREVNEKLFF.

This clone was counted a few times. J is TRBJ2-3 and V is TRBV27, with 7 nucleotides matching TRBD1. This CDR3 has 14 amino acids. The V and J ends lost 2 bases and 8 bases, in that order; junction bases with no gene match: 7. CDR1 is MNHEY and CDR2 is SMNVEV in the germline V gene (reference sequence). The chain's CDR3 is CASSLTGDLGTQYF. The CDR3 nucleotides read TGTGCCAGCAGTTTAACAGGGGATTTAGGTACGCAGTATTTT.

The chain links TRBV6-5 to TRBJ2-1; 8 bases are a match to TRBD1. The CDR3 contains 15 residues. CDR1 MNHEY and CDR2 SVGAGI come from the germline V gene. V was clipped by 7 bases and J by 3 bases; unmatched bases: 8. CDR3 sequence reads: CASTSVGQGYNEQFF. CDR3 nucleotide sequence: TGTGCCAGCACCTCGGTTGGACAGGGCTACAATGAGCAGTTCTTC.

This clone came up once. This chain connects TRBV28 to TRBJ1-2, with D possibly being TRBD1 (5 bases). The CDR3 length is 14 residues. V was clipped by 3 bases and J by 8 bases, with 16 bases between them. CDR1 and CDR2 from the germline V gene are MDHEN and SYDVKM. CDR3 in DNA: TGTGCCAGCAGTTTTGGGGCGGGGGTGTCCGGCTACACCTTC. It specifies CASSFGAGVSGYTF.

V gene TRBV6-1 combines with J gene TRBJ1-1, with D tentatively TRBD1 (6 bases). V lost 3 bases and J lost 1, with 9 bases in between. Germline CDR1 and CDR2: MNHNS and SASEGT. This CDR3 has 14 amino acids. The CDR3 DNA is TGTGCCAGCAGTGACGGACAGAAGAACACTGAAGCTTTCTTT. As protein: CASSDGQKNTEAFF.

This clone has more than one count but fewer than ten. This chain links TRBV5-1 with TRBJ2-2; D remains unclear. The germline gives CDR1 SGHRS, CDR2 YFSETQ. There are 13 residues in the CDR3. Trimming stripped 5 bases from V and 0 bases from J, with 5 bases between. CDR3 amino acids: CASRQSNTGELFF. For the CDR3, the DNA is TGCGCCAGCAGACAGTCGAACACCGGGGAGCTGTTTTTT. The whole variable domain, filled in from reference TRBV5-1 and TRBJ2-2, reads KAGVTQTPRYLIKTRGQQVTLSCSPISGHRSVSWYQQTPGQGLQFLFEYFSETQRNKGNFPGRFSGRQFSNSRSEMNVSTLELGDSALYLCASRQSNTGELFFGEGSRLTVL.

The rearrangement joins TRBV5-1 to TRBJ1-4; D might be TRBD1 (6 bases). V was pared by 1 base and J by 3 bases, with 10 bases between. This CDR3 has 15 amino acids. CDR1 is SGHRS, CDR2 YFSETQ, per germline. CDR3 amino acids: CASSLSGVPNEKLFF. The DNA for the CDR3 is TGCGCCAGCAGCTTGTCAGGGGTTCCTAATGAAAAACTGTTTTTT.

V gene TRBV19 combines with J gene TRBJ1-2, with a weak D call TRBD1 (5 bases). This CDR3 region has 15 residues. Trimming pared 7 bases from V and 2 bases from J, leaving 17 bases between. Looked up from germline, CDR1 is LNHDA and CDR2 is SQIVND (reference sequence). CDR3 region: CASNEAGPPNYGYTF. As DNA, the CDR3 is TGTGCCAGTAATGAGGCGGGACCTCCCAACTATGGCTACACCTTC.

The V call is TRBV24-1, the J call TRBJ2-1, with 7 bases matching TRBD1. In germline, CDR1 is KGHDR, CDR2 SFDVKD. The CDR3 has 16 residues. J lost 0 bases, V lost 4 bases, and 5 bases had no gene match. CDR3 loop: CATSDRGQSSYNEQFF. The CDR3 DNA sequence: TGTGCCACCAGTGACCGGGGACAGAGCTCCTACAATGAGCAGTTCTTC.

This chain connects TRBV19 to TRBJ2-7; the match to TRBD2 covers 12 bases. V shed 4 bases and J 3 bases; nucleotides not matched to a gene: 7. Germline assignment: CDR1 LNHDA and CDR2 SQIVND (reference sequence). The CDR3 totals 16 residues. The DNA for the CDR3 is TGTGCCAGTAGTAGTCGGACTAGCGGGATGTACTACGAGCAGTACTTC. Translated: CASSSRTSGMYYEQYF.

The CDR3 DNA reads TGTGCCAGCAGTTATGGGACTAGACCCTACAATGAGCAGTTCTTC. Translating it yields CASSYGTRPYNEQFF. This chain joins TRBV27 and TRBJ2-1; TRBD2 matches 8 bases. The ends lost 4 bases at V and 2 bases at J; junction bases unmatched: 4. The CDR3 totals 15 residues. Germline assignment: CDR1 MNHEY and CDR2 SMNVEV (reference sequence).